This TCR beta chain was documented in a study of T cell responses to AZD1222 COVID-19 vaccine. Germline assignment: CDR1 SGHRS and CDR2 YFSETQ. This CDR3 has 13 amino acids. Trimming cost V 3 bases and J 3 bases; bases outside gene matches: 0. Clones were read by immunoSEQ multiplex PCR, and TCRdb kept only the in-frame ones, dropping some. The data show more than 85,000 clones, around 89% seen once. The receptor's source is an adult in good health. The chain has TRBV5-1 and TRBJ2-7, with TRBD2 identical over 10 bases. Sequenced here: peripheral blood, sampled on day 0 of AZD1222 vaccination. CDR3 DNA sequence: TGCGCCAGCAGCTGGACTAGCGGCTACGAGCAGTACTTC. This encodes CASSWTSGYEQYF.